These 7 T cell receptor beta chains were sequenced from one sample in a study of metastatic and nonmetastatic thyroid tumors. TCRdb reprocessed the PCR reads using MiXCR. The sample shows about 35,000 clones, approximately 32% of them seen only once. No treatment had been given to any patient before thyroid surgery. Sequencing was carried out using blood. All receptors come from a female donor with papillary thyroid cancer or a benign thyroid nodule (not recorded which). Some clones in this sample may be carry-over from other donors' samples.

This clone occurred many times. The V call is TRBV5-8, the J call TRBJ2-2; perhaps TRBD1 as D (6 bases). The CDR3 sequence is 16 residues long. V lost 2 bases to trimming and J lost 6 bases, with 17 bases between them. Germline V gene lookup returns CDR1 SGHTS and CDR2 YDEGEE. CDR3 sequence reads: CASSFPQGRRSGELFF. The CDR3 DNA reads TGTGCCAGCAGCTTTCCGCAGGGGCGGCGGTCCGGGGAGCTGTTTTTT.

This clone was observed at least ten times. The V gene is TRBV7-2, the J gene TRBJ2-2; TRBD1 matches at 7 bases. With 2 bases clipped from V and 1 base from J, the junction kept 7 bases outside the gene matches. The CDR3 extends over 17 amino acids. Germline values: CDR1 SGHTA, CDR2 FQGNSA. The CDR3 DNA follows: TGTGCCAGCAGCTTATACAGGGGCCACGGGAACACCGGGGAGCTGTTTTTT. Residues: CASSLYRGHGNTGELFF.

V is TRBV24-1 and J is TRBJ2-7; D is undetermined. The length of the CDR3 is 11 residues. Germline loops: CDR1 KGHDR, CDR2 SFDVKD. V dropped 6 bases and J dropped 5 bases, with 7 bases sitting between them. CDR3 amino acids: CATSHNDEQYF. The DNA of the CDR3 is TGTGCCACCAGTCACAACGACGAGCAGTACTTC.

V gene TRBV16 combines with J gene TRBJ2-7, with TRBD1 matching 8 bases. V trimming: 4 bases; J trimming: 3 bases; junction bases outside the gene matches: 11. The length of the CDR3 is 16 residues. CDR1 is KGHSY and CDR2 is FQNENV in the germline V gene. The CDR3, as DNA: TGTGCCAGCAGCCCACCGGACAGGGTACCCTTCTACGAGCAGTACTTC. This sequence encodes CASSPPDRVPFYEQYF.

This chain joins TRBV28 and TRBJ1-3, with D unresolved. The CDR3 is 13 amino acids. The V end was cut by 2 bases, the J end by 2 bases, with 4 bases between. Germline V gives CDR1 MDHEN, CDR2 SYDVKM. The CDR3 spells CASSLRTGNTIYF. CDR3 sequence (DNA): TGTGCCAGCAGTTTACGGACTGGAAACACCATATATTTT.

This clone has more than one count but fewer than ten. Since a much larger clone is just one base distant, this may be a read error. This chain connects TRBV20-1 to TRBJ2-3, with D possibly TRBD1 on 6 matching bases. TRBJ1-5 matches the DNA end more closely, so the J call is doubtful. Germline V gene sequence: CDR1 DFQATT, CDR2 SNEGSKA (reference sequence). The CDR3 covers 14 residues. The chain's CDR3 is CSAISGGSTDTQHF. The CDR3 DNA reads as TGCAGTGCGATTAGCGGGGGCAGCACAGATACGCAGCATTTT.

This clone was seen repeatedly, ten times or more. This sample also contains other DNA sequences that code for the same CDR3. The genes are TRBV14 and TRBJ2-3, with unresolved D. This CDR3 comprises 13 residues. The ends were cut back, 1 base at V and 2 bases at J, with 4 bases in the middle. Germline V gene sequence: CDR1 SGHDN, CDR2 FVKESK. DNA for the CDR3: TGTGCCAGCAGCCAAGTGTTCACAGATACGCAGTATTTT. It codes for CASSQVFTDTQYF.